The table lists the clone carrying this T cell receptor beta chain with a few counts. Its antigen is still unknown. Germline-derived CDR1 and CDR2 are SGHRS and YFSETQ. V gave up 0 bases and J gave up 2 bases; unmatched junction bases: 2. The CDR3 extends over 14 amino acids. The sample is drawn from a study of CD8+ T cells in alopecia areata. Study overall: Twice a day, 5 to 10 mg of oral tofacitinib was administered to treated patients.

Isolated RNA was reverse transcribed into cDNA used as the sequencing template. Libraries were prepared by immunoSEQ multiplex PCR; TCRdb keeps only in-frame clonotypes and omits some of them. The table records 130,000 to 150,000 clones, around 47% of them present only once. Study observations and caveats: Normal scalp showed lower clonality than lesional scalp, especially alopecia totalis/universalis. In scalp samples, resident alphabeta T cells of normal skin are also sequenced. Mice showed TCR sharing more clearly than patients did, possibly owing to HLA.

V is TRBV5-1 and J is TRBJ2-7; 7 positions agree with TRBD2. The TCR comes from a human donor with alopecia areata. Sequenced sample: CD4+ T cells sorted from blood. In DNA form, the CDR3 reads TGCGCCAGCAGCTTGGCCCGGGAGGCCTACGAGCAGTACTTC. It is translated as CASSLAREAYEQYF.